This T cell receptor beta chain was observed in a study of blood T cell repertoires in COVID-19 (dated by TCRdb to 2018 to 2020). Study-level background: Samples covering the acute and convalescent phases of COVID-19 were provided by collaborators in the United States, Italy and Spain. The prospective study material was composed of cDNA or gDNA derived from T cells, B-cell-depleted T cells, or PBMCs. Subjects who had been exposed to COVID-19, were actively infected with it, or had recovered from it provided the deeply sampled blood TCRbeta repertoires that made up the dataset. The repertoires were made available in a free public database intended to serve as a resource for research on the immune response to SARS-CoV-2. Samples came from the ongoing ImmuneRACE study (first 160 participants) plus 1,254 subjects from 6 global collaborators. The sample metadata nearly always contained a de-identified subject ID, COVID-19 status, age in years and sex. Where available, HLA class I and class II types were obtained from metadata supplied by the sample provider rather than from assay-based typing. Here is what the overall study found, with its caveats: How much clinical and demographic metadata was included differed by source and by participant, and the metadata was provided uncurated.

Whole blood was collected in K2EDTA tubes by collaborating institutions according to the institutions' own protocols. For TCRbeta analysis, collaborator samples were shipped as frozen whole blood, as isolated PBMCs, or as DNA extracted from either sample type. From V the trimming removes 4 bases and from J it removes 8 bases, while the gene matches leave 5 bases of the junction unaccounted for. Reading the germline V gene gives CDR1 SGHDT and CDR2 YYEEEE. Spanning cysteine to phenylalanine, the CDR3 consists of 12 amino acids. Left in the record is the CDR3 DNA by itself, 36 bases read in frame from the first base. The immunoSEQ Assay, a bias-controlled multiplex PCR, was used to amplify TCRbeta CDR3 regions from genomic DNA. The source study handled its data this way. Within the assay, amplification of reference gene primers was used to estimate how many nucleated cells each sample contained. To quantify the absolute abundance of each unique TCRbeta CDR3 rearrangement, sequence reads were collapsed and filtered. For each sample, productive Simpson clonality was calculated as the square root of Simpson's diversity index over productive rearrangements. In TCRdb, the immuneACCESS table is reduced to in-frame sequences with V and J assigned. These tables do not hold every clone; where another copy was compared, an unresolved V gene accounts for under half, and the others remain unexplained. V and J calls and clone size are copied from that table; D and trimming were computed from the DNA. The sample profile shows about 220,000 clones; 80% of them were found once. The ten largest clones take up about 13% of the sample.

This clone was detected only a few times. The specificity of this receptor is unknown. Base-call qualities are not available, and no considerably larger clone is one nucleotide away. The sample consisted of peripheral blood. The source of this sequence is a human donor in a cohort sampled during active COVID-19. This chain joins TRBV5-6 to TRBJ1-2; TRBD1 fits 7 bases in the junction. In nucleotide form, the sequence is TGTGCCAGCAGCGTTGACAGGGTAGGCTACACCTTC. Its protein is CASSVDRVGYTF.